The T cell receptor beta chain under discussion was sequenced for a study of beta chain features in type 1 diabetes (dated 2018 in TCRdb). Turning to the overall study: Mean age, gender distribution, total cell number and subset yield were not different between patients and healthy donors. A total of roughly 110 million sorted cells were examined across all samples, and the number of cells per subset was strongly correlated with RNA yield. The study compared the TCRB repertoires of sorted circulating CD4+ T cell subsets in recently diagnosed type 1 diabetes patients with those in matched healthy donors. Regulatory and stem cell-like memory subsets were obtained from only 8 patients and about 8 healthy donors, while naive and central memory subsets were obtained from all 28 donors.

A single peripheral blood draw of approximately 0.11 L on average was collected from each donor into heparinised tubes. A BD FACSAria II and a panel including CD45RO, CCR7, CD25, CD127, CD95 and CD27 were used to sort naive, central memory, regulatory and stem cell-like memory CD4+ T cells. Every sorted population had a purity above 95%. Right away, PBMCs were isolated by Lymphoprep density gradient centrifugation and were stained directly, with no culture step. Samples were stained and sorted in pairs, with one healthy donor and one patient per experiment, so that batch effects were minimized. The full study reports these points: Patients with type 1 diabetes made fewer insertions and deleted more nucleotides at VDJ recombination sites, implying thymic rearrangement abnormalities. Only small numbers of individuals were included in the HLA sub-analyses, which left unresolved whether HLA type had any influence on TCRB rearrangement. Sequencing cDNA rather than genomic DNA could over-represent highly expressing activated cells, although activation and CD3 levels did not differ between groups. Shorter templates might have been favored by PCR, but patient and control samples were amplified and corrected together, so both groups would have been affected equally by any skew. A moderate but significant shortening of TCRB CDR3 length was observed in type 1 diabetes patients in all four CD4+ subsets. Naive, central memory and regulatory TCRB repertoires appeared more similar among patients than among healthy donors.

From a lookup of the germline V gene (reference sequence), CDR1 and CDR2 are SGHAT and FQDESV. At the junction V is shortened by 4 bases and J by 4 bases; bases outside the gene matches: 3. From the cysteine up to the phenylalanine, the CDR3 has a length of 14 residues. Here the CDR3 DNA is all that survives: 42 bases in frame from base 1. The entire amount of isolated RNA was reverse transcribed using the High Capacity cDNA Reverse Transcription Kit, so the sequenced TCRB transcripts were expressed ones. Deep immunoSEQ sequencing was applied to naive, central memory and regulatory T cell samples, giving an average of around 3.4 million total reads per sample. Sorted cells were lysed in RLT buffer, and RNA was extracted using DNase-treated RNeasy Micro or Mini kits according to cell number. Each cell subset was processed separately to prevent cross-contamination, with patient and healthy donor samples processed together. Using the immunoSEQ multiplex PCR, TCRB sequences were amplified from cDNA into 87-bp fragments spanning the CDR3 region. Amplicons were sequenced on the Illumina HiSeq platform. The original methods were these. Synthetic template baselines were used to correct PCR bias computationally, reads within Hamming distance 2 were collapsed together, and singletons that could not be merged were discarded. Reads were aligned to IMGT to assign V, D and J genes, CDR3 length, and insertions or deletions at six rearrangement sites. Clonotype counts were normalized to sorted cell number within each subset before computing true diversity and Gini coefficients with the tcR R package. The overlap coefficient, calculated on TCRB nucleotide sequences, was used to quantify repertoire sharing. TCRdb mirrors the immuneACCESS table, restricted to in-frame sequences. Some clones are absent from its copies; in checked studies, under half trace to an unresolved V gene, and the reason for the others is unknown. V and J calls plus clone size are reproduced from that table; the DNA served to infer D and trimming. This sample lists about 210,000 clones; approximately 10% were detected once. Of the sample, over 1% is held by the ten largest clones.

This clone occurred a few times. Its antigen has not been determined. No clone much larger than this one lies a single base away; base qualities are absent. Here the chain combines TRBV11-1 and TRBJ2-3; TRBD1 aligns with 9 central bases. The source of this sequence is a man between 18 and 35 years old in good health. The material sequenced was central memory CD4+ T cells from blood. The base sequence is TGTGCCAGCAGCTGGGGACAGGGACCAGATACGCAGTATTTT. Its protein is CASSWGQGPDTQYF.